This passage covers 25 T cell receptor beta chains from one sample sequenced in a study of T cell repertoires in cytomegalovirus infection. TCRdb ran MiXCR on the reads and lists one entry per CDR3 protein. This table holds over 85,000 distinct CDR3 sequences, more than 15% found once. Sequencing input: PBMCs. These receptors all come from a human donor in good health (CMV status not recorded). Some clones in this sample may be carry-over from other donors' samples.

The chain joins TRBV20-1 to TRBJ2-6; D gene uncertain. V was trimmed by 2 bases and J by 4 bases, leaving 18 bases between them. The germline gives CDR1 DFQATT, CDR2 SNEGSKA (reference sequence). The CDR3 is 17 residues long. The CDR3 spells CSARPGTVTGGANVLTF. The CDR3 region has the DNA TGCAGTGCTAGACCAGGAACCGTCACCGGAGGGGCCAACGTCCTGACTTTC.

The table lists this clonotype with many counts. The chain links TRBV7-3 to TRBJ2-3; TRBD1 matches at 12 bases. CDR1 and CDR2 (germline): SGHTA, FQGTGA. The CDR3 totals 16 residues. The V and J ends lost 5 bases and 5 bases, in that order; junction bases with no gene match: 8. This CDR3 reads CASSRYGTGGVDTQYF. In nucleotides, the CDR3 is TGTGCCAGCAGCCGGTACGGGACAGGGGGCGTAGATACGCAGTATTTT.

On this clonotype itself: Just one base apart from a much larger clone, this may be a read error. The chain employs TRBV12-3 or TRBV12-4 and TRBJ2-2; 8 bases line up with TRBD1. This CDR3 has 13 amino acids. CDR3 DNA sequence: TGTGCCAGCATTCGGACAGGGTTCGGGGTGCTGTTTTTT. This gives the protein CASIRTGFGVLFF.

This clonotype was seen repeatedly, ten times or more. The chain uses TRBV7-6 and TRBJ2-7; 7 bases are shared with TRBD1. The CDR3 is 13 residues long. V shed 5 bases and J 3 bases; nucleotides not matched to a gene: 4. Per the germline V gene, CDR1 is SGHVS and CDR2 is FNYEAQ. In DNA, the CDR3 is TGTGCCAGCAGCCAAAGGGACAGCTACGAGCAGTACTTC. Translated: CASSQRDSYEQYF.

This clonotype came up many times. The chain carries TRBV7-2 and TRBJ2-5; D not certain. The germline gives CDR1 SGHTA, CDR2 FQGNSA. The CDR3 totals 15 residues. The germline V and J ends were trimmed by 2 bases and 7 bases, with 17 bases remaining between them. CDR3 amino acids: CASSLISRVLGTQYF. CDR3 nucleotides: TGTGCCAGCAGCTTAATCTCTAGGGTTCTGGGGACCCAGTACTTC.

This clonotype was detected many times. The V and J genes are TRBV7-2 and TRBJ1-2; D call uncertain. The CDR3 is made up of 15 amino acids. The germline CDR1 and CDR2 sequences are SGHTA and FQGNSA. V lost 5 bases, J lost 0 bases, and 13 bases lay in between. CDR3 in DNA: TGTGCCAGCAGCCTCGTAGCTACATCTAACTATGGCTACACCTTC. Protein sequence: CASSLVATSNYGYTF.

This clonotype appeared many times. J is TRBJ2-3 and V is TRBV7-9, with TRBD2 as a possible D gene (5 bases). In germline, CDR1 is SEHNR, CDR2 FQNEAQ (reference sequence). Trimming cost V 4 bases and J 3 bases, with 20 bases left between them. This CDR3 is 17 amino acids long. The CDR3: CASSSRNVGLSTDTQYF. Here the CDR3 DNA reads TGTGCCAGCAGCTCCAGGAATGTAGGACTTTCAACAGATACGCAGTATTTT.

On this clonotype itself: A read error may account for a junction end that differs from germline. The genes are TRBV2 and TRBJ1-5; D gene uncertain. CDR1 is SNHLY, CDR2 FYNNEI, per germline. This CDR3 is built from 14 residues. CDR3 nucleotides: TGTGCCAGTAGTGAGGGTCATAGCAATCAGCCCCAGCATTTT. Its translation: CASSEGHSNQPQHF.

The V gene is TRBV7-3, the J gene TRBJ2-7, with D possibly called TRBD1 or TRBD2 (5 bases each). Germline CDR1 reads SGHTA; CDR2 reads FQGTGA. Trimming cost V 6 bases and J 3 bases, with 12 bases left between them. There are 13 residues in the CDR3. The CDR3, as DNA: TGTGCCAGCAGTGAGGGGCCCAACTACGAGCAGTACTTC. This encodes CASSEGPNYEQYF.

The gene calls are TRBV28 and TRBJ1-2, with TRBD1 as a possible D gene (5 bases). Germline V gives CDR1 MDHEN, CDR2 SYDVKM. V was cut by 5 bases and J by 4 bases, with 14 bases left in between. This CDR3 has 14 amino acids. CDR3 residues: CASSVPGTIYGYTF. The CDR3 DNA reads as TGTGCCAGCAGTGTCCCCGGGACGATCTATGGCTACACCTTC.

This clonotype has ten or more counts. The J gene is TRBJ1-1, the V gene TRBV7-9; the D is unclear. Trimming cost V 5 bases and J 1 base, with 14 bases left between them. CDR1 is SEHNR and CDR2 is FQNEAQ in the germline V gene (reference sequence). There are 15 residues in the CDR3. DNA of the CDR3: TGTGCCAGCAGCCCACCCCTTCCTGGGAACACTGAAGCTTTCTTT. It specifies CASSPPLPGNTEAFF.

This clonotype was picked up a small number of times. This sequence joins TRBV20-1 and TRBJ2-1; 7 positions agree with TRBD1. Germline V lookup: CDR1 DFQATT, CDR2 SNEGSKA (reference sequence). Losses at the gene ends were 4 bases for V and 4 bases for J; bases not matched to a gene: 10. CDR3 size: 15 residues. CDR3 amino acids: CSAKGVRGQYNEQFF. The DNA of the CDR3 is TGCAGTGCTAAAGGAGTGAGGGGGCAGTACAATGAGCAGTTCTTC.

V and J are TRBV6-2 or TRBV6-3 and TRBJ2-1; D may be TRBD2 (7 bases). The CDR3 has 16 residues. The germline gives CDR1 MNHEY, CDR2 SVGEGT. Trimming took 2 bases from V and 1 from J, leaving 12 bases between them. The CDR3 DNA reads TGTGCCAGCAGTTACGGGGGGGCTCAATCCTACAATGAGCAGTTCTTC. It codes for CASSYGGAQSYNEQFF.

This clonotype was detected many times. The J gene is TRBJ2-1, the V gene TRBV7-2; D perhaps matches TRBD2 (6 bases). V was trimmed by 6 bases and J by 1 base, leaving 13 bases between them. This CDR3 region has 15 residues. Germline lookup yields CDR1 SGHTA and CDR2 FQGNSA. In DNA form, the CDR3 reads TGTGCCAGCAGTCGAGGCGGGATATCCTACAATGAGCAGTTCTTC. Its translation: CASSRGGISYNEQFF.

This clonotype was observed a few times. The chain links TRBV27 to TRBJ1-4, with TRBD1 as a possible D gene (6 bases). CDR1 MNHEY and CDR2 SMNVEV come from the germline V gene (reference sequence). With 1 base removed from V and 10 bases from J, the gap between germline ends came to 13 bases. The CDR3 spans 14 residues. The DNA for the CDR3 is TGTGCCAGCAGTTTATTAGGTTCGGGGGCAAAACTGTTTTTT. The encoded protein is CASSLLGSGAKLFF.

The gene calls are TRBV28 and TRBJ2-5, with D uncertain. Trimming shortened V by 3 bases and J by 3 bases, and 11 bases separated the two germline ends. Germline V CDR1 and CDR2: MDHEN, SYDVKM. This CDR3 is built from 14 residues. The CDR3 sequence: CASSFGPREETQYF. DNA of the CDR3: TGTGCCAGCAGTTTCGGCCCCCGAGAAGAGACCCAGTACTTC.

The chain is built from TRBV29-1 and TRBJ2-3; D gene unclear. Per the germline V gene, CDR1 is SQVTM and CDR2 is ANQGSEA. Trimming pared 7 bases from V and 2 bases from J, leaving 16 bases between. This CDR3 contains 14 residues. The CDR3: CSARPSRSTDTQYF. CDR3 sequence (DNA): TGCAGCGCACGTCCCAGTCGGTCCACAGATACGCAGTATTTT.

This clonotype showed up just a few times. The chain joins TRBV11-2 to TRBJ2-7; tentatively, D is TRBD2 (6 bases). Looked up from germline, CDR1 is SGHAT and CDR2 is FQNNGV. The V end lost 6 bases, the J end lost 5 bases, and 20 bases lay between the germline ends. The CDR3 contains 15 residues. The CDR3: CASRILTGTGDEQYF. The CDR3 DNA is TGTGCCAGCAGAATTCTTACCGGGACTGGGGACGAGCAGTACTTC.

The gene calls are TRBV6-6 and TRBJ2-5; perhaps D is TRBD1 or TRBD2 (6 bases each). Germline assignment: CDR1 MNHNY and CDR2 SVGAGI (reference sequence). The V and J ends lost 6 bases and 3 bases respectively, with 11 bases between them. This CDR3 spans 13 amino acids. CDR3 in amino acids: CASRTRGEETQYF. The CDR3, as DNA: TGTGCCAGCAGAACAAGGGGGGAAGAGACCCAGTACTTC.

This clonotype has a count of ten or more. The chain recombines TRBV7-2 with TRBJ2-7; D uncertain. Trimming pared 1 base from V and 2 bases from J, leaving 12 bases between. The CDR3 is 15 residues long. Per the germline V gene, CDR1 is SGHTA and CDR2 is FQGNSA. In nucleotides, the CDR3 is TGTGCCAGCAGCTTAGGAACCTCGTCAGCCTACGAGCAGTACTTC. It is translated as CASSLGTSSAYEQYF.

This clonotype was observed a handful of times. The chain has TRBV28 and TRBJ1-2, with 7 bases that match TRBD1. V lost 5 bases to trimming and J lost 4 bases; unmatched junction nucleotides: 10. Germline CDR1 is MDHEN and CDR2 is SYDVKM. The CDR3 loop spans 15 amino acids. The CDR3 spells CASSTPVGGGYGYTF. CDR3 nucleotide sequence: TGTGCCAGCAGTACTCCTGTAGGGGGCGGCTATGGCTACACCTTC.

This clonotype came up many times. The gene calls are TRBV4-1 and TRBJ2-4; no reliable D call. CDR3 length equals 12 residues. CDR1 and CDR2 from the germline V gene are MGHRA and YSYEKL. V was clipped by 4 bases and J by 9 bases, with 10 bases between them. As DNA, the CDR3 is TGCGCCAGCAGCCGACAACCTGGCATTCAGTACTTC. It is translated as CASSRQPGIQYF.

This clonotype was seen only a few times. The rearrangement uses TRBV6-2 or TRBV6-3 and TRBJ2-7; D perhaps matches TRBD1 (6 bases). Germline V CDR1 and CDR2: MNHEY, SVGEGT. V lost 2 bases and J 4 bases, leaving 21 bases between the germline ends. CDR3 length: 17 amino acids. CDR3 amino acids: CASSYPRGHSARYEQYF. CDR3 DNA: TGTGCCAGCAGTTACCCGAGGGGACATTCGGCCCGGTACGAGCAGTACTTC.

This clonotype was detected many times. The chain couples TRBV7-2 to TRBJ1-6; 12 nucleotides line up with TRBD1. Trimming removed 3 bases from V and 8 bases from J; junction bases left unmatched: 5. The length of the CDR3 is 16 residues. The germline V gene has CDR1 SGHTA and CDR2 FQGNSA. Here the CDR3 reads CASSLGTGGRDSPLHF. The CDR3 DNA reads as TGTGCCAGCAGCTTGGGGACAGGGGGCCGAGATTCACCCCTCCACTTT.

This clonotype was observed many times. The genes are TRBV7-4 and TRBJ2-5; 10 bases align to TRBD2. Germline V CDR1 and CDR2: SGHVT, SQSDAQ. This CDR3 has 15 amino acids. The V and J ends lost 3 bases and 3 bases, in that order; junction bases with no gene match: 4. CDR3 coding DNA: TGTGCCAGCAGCTTGACAGCGGGGGGGAAAGAGACCCAGTACTTC. It specifies CASSLTAGGKETQYF.